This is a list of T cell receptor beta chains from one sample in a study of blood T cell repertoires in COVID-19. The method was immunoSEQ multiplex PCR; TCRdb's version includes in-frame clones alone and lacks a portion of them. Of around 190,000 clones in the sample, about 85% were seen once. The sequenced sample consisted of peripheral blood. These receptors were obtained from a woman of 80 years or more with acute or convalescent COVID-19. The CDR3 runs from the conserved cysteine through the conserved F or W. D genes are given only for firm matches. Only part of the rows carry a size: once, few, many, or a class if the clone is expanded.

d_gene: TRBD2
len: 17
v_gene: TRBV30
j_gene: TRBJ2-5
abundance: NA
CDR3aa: CAWSVMSGRLGQETQYF
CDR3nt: TGTGCCTGGAGCGTGATGAGCGGGAGATTGGGGCAAGAGACCCAGTACTTC

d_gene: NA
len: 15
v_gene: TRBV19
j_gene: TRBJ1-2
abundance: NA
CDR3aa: CASTDPGGSNYGYTF
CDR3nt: TGTGCCAGTACCGACCCTGGGGGCTCAAACTATGGCTACACCTTC

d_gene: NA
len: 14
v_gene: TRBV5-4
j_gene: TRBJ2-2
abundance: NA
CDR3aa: CASSLARGTGELFF
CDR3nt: TGTGCCAGCAGCTTGGCCCGGGGTACCGGGGAGCTGTTTTTT

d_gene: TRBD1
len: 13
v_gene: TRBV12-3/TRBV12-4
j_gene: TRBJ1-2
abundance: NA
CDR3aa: CASRSTGAAGYTF
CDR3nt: TGTGCCAGCAGATCCACAGGGGCGGCTGGCTACACCTTC

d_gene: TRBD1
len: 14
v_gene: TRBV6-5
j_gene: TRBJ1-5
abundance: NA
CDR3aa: CASSYRDRDQPQHF
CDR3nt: TGTGCCAGCAGTTACCGGGACAGAGATCAGCCCCAGCATTTT

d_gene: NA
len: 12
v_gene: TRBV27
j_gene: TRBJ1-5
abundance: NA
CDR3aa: CASRGVNQPQHF
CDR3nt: TGTGCCAGCAGGGGAGTCAATCAGCCCCAGCATTTT

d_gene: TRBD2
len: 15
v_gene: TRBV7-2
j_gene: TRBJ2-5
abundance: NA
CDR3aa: CASRDLTSGQETQYF
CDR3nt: TGTGCCAGCAGGGACCTCACTAGCGGTCAAGAGACCCAGTACTTC

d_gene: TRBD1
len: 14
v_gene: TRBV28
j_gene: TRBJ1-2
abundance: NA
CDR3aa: CASRGQGEFYGYTF
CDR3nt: TGTGCCAGCAGGGGACAGGGAGAATTCTATGGCTACACCTTC

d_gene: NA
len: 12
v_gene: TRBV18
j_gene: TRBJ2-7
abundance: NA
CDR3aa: CASSPRGDEQYF
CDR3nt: TGTGCCAGCTCACCACGGGGCGACGAGCAGTACTTC

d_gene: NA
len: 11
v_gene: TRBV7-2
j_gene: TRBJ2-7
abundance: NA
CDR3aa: CASSAQGKQYF
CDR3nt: TGTGCCAGCAGTGCCCAGGGTAAGCAGTACTTC

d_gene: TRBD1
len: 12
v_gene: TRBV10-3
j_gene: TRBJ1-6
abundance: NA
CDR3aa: CAISSGTGEPTF
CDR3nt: TGTGCCATCAGTTCAGGGACAGGGGAGCCAACCTTT

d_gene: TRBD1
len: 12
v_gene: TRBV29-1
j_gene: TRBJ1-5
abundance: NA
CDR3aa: CSVQGAGQPQHF
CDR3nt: TGCAGTGTTCAGGGGGCGGGCCAGCCCCAGCATTTT

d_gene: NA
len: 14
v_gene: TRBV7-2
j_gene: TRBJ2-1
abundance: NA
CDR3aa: CASAVLVAYNEQFF
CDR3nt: TGTGCCAGCGCTGTACTAGTAGCCTACAATGAGCAGTTCTTC

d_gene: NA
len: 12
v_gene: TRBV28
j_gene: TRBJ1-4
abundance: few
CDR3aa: CASSSEFEKLFF
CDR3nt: TGTGCCAGCAGTTCCGAGTTCGAAAAACTGTTTTTT

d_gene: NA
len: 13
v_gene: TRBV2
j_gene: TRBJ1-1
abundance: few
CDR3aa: CASRLQVGTEAFF
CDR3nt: TGTGCCAGCAGGCTCCAGGTGGGCACTGAAGCTTTCTTT

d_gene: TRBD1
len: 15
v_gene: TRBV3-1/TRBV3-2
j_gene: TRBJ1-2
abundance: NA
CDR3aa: CASSLPGQGVIGYTF
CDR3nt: TGTGCCAGCAGCCTACCGGGACAGGGGGTAATCGGCTACACCTTC

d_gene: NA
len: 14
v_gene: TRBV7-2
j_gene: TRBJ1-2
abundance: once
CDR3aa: CASSQYGLWYGYTF
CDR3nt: TGTGCCAGCAGCCAGTACGGGTTATGGTATGGCTACACCTTC

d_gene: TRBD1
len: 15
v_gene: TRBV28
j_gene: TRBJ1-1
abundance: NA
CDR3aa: CASSLYGTGNTEAFF
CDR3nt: TGTGCCAGCAGTTTATACGGGACAGGGAACACTGAAGCTTTCTTT

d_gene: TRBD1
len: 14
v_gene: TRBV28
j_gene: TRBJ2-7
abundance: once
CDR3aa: CASSVGQGTYEQYF
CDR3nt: TGTGCCAGCAGTGTCGGACAGGGTACCTACGAGCAGTACTTC

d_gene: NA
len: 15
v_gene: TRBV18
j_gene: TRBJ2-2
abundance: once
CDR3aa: CASSPPGAFTGELFF
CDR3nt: TGTGCCAGCTCACCACCGGGGGCATTCACCGGGGAGCTGTTTTTT

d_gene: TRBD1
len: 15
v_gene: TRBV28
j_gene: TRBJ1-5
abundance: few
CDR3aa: CASSSTGAVDQPQHF
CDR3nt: TGTGCCAGCAGTTCGACAGGGGCCGTAGATCAGCCCCAGCATTTT

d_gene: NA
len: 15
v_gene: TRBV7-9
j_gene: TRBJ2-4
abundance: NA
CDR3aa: CASSSRLPAKNIQYF
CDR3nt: TGTGCCAGCAGCTCACGACTACCAGCCAAAAACATTCAGTACTTC

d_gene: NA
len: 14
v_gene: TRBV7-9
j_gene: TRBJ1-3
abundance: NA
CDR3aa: CASSLTVSGNTIYF
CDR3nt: TGTGCCAGCAGCTTGACAGTCTCTGGAAACACCATATATTTT

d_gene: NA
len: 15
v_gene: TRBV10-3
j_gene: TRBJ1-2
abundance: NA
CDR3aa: CAIDGVGGSNYGYTF
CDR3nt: TGTGCCATCGATGGGGTAGGGGGTTCTAACTATGGCTACACCTTC

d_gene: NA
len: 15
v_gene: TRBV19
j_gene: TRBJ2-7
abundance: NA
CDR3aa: CASSPKRTVFYEQYF
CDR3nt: TGTGCCAGTAGTCCCAAAAGGACAGTCTTCTACGAGCAGTACTTC

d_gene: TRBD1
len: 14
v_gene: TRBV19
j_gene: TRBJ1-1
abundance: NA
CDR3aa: CASSSGQANTEAFF
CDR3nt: TGTGCCAGTAGTTCAGGACAGGCGAACACTGAAGCTTTCTTT

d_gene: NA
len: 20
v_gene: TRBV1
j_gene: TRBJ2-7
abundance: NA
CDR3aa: CTSSLGLAVTPLRLSYEQYF
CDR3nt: TGCACCAGCAGCCTGGGACTAGCGGTAACCCCCCTACGCCTCTCCTACGAGCAGTACTTC

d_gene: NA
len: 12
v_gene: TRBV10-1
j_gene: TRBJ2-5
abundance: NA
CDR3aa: CASGGDWETQYF
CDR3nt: TGCGCCAGCGGAGGGGATTGGGAGACCCAGTACTTC

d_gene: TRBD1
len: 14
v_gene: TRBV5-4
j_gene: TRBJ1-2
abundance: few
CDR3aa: CASTEDRANYGYTF
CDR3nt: TGTGCCAGCACAGAAGACAGGGCAAACTATGGCTACACCTTC

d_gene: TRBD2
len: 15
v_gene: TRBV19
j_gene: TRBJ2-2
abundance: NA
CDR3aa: CASSIGRGRTGELFF
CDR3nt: TGTGCCAGTAGTATTGGGCGGGGGAGGACCGGGGAGCTGTTTTTT

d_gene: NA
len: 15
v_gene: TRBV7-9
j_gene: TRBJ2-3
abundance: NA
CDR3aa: CASSLVSTSTDTQYF
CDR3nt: TGTGCCAGCAGCTTAGTTTCGACTAGCACAGATACGCAGTATTTT

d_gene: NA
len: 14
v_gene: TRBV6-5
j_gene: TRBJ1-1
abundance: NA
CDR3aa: CASSYGDFLTEAFF
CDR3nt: TGTGCCAGCAGTTATGGTGACTTTCTCACTGAAGCTTTCTTT

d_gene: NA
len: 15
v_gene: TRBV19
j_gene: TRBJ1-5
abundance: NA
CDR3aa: CASHRTQGTDQPQHF
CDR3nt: TGTGCCAGTCACCGTACTCAGGGTACAGATCAGCCCCAGCATTTT

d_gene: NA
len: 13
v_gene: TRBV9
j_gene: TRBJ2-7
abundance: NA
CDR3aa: CASSLRSGYEQYF
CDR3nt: TGTGCCAGCAGCTTACGCTCGGGGTACGAGCAGTACTTC

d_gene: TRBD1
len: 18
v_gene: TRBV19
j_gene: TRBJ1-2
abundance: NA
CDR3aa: CASSNNLFAGTEIYGYTF
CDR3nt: TGTGCCAGTAGTAATAATCTCTTCGCAGGGACAGAAATCTATGGCTACACCTTC

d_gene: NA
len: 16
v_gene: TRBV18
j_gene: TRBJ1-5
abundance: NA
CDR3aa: CASSPAGRNSNQPQHF
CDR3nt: TGTGCCAGCTCACCGGCGGGACGCAATAGCAATCAGCCCCAGCATTTT

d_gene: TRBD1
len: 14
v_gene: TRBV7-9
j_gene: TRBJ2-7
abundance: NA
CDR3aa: CASSLADRYLGQYF
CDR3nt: TGTGCCAGCAGCTTAGCGGACAGGTATTTGGGGCAGTACTTC

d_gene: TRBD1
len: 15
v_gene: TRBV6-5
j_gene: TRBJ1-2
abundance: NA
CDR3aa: CASSSSGQGAGGYTF
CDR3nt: TGTGCCAGCAGTTCCTCTGGACAGGGGGCCGGTGGCTACACCTTC

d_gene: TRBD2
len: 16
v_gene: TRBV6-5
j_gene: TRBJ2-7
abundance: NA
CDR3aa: CASSYLISGSGYEQYF
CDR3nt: TGTGCCAGCAGTTACCTCATTAGCGGGAGTGGGTACGAGCAGTACTTC

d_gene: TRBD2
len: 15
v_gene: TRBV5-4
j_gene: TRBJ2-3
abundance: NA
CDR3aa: CASSPTSGGRDTQYF
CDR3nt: TGTGCCAGCAGCCCGACTAGCGGAGGACGGGATACGCAGTATTTT

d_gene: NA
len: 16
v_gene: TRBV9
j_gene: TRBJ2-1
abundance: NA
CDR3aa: CASSGRQSSTYNEQFF
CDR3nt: TGTGCCAGCAGCGGAAGACAGAGTTCCACCTACAATGAGCAGTTCTTC

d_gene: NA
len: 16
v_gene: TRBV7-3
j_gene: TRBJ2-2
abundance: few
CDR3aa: CASSLTGGASTGELFF
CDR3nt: TGTGCCAGCAGCTTAACGGGTGGGGCCTCTACTGGGGAGCTGTTTTTT